This entry describes one TCR beta chain. The CDR3 totals 14 residues. The J segment lost 9 bases and the V segment lost 6 bases, leaving 11 bases of the junction unmatched. Per the germline V gene, CDR1 is LNHNV and CDR2 is YYDKDF (reference sequence). This entry belongs to a study of cytomegalovirus exposure and HLA in healthy donors. Overall study: Unique TCRs from HLA-typed donors, 85 million to 100 million of them, were held in an early data release.

The study ran its PCR with 60 Vbeta and 13 Jbeta primers. Data came from immunoSEQ multiplex PCR; TCRdb stores just in-frame clones and leaves some out. This sample carries some 180,000 clones, 80% to 90% of them seen once, and the ten largest clones take about 1.8%. This TCR came from a man aged 35 to 55 in good health and CMV-seropositive. Sequencing used PBMCs. The rearrangement links TRBV15 to TRBJ2-1; the match to TRBD1 covers 7 bases. The CDR3 bases are TGTGCCACCAGAGACAGGGTCGGTGTTAGTGAGCAGTTCTTC. Protein: CATRDRVGVSEQFF.